One and the same sample provided the 15 T cell receptor beta chains below, sequenced in a study of shared T cell receptors in the human thymus. Assay: immunoSEQ multiplex PCR; the TCRdb copy retains only in-frame clones and omits some. Of approximately 400,000 clones in the sample, approximately 95% were seen once. The sample consisted of thymocytes. All receptors come from a human donor.

This rearrangement joins TRBV28 to TRBJ2-7, with D tentatively TRBD1 (5 bases). CDR1 is MDHEN and CDR2 is SYDVKM in the germline V gene. Trimming left V 3 bases short and J 3 bases short, with 12 bases between. The CDR3 runs 14 residues. CDR3 coding DNA: TGTGCCAGCAGTTTTCGGGCAGGGCACTACGAGCAGTACTTC. Protein sequence: CASSFRAGHYEQYF.

The gene calls are TRBV27 and TRBJ2-7; TRBD1 matches 9 bases. Germline CDR1 and CDR2: MNHEY and SMNVEV (reference sequence). Germline trimming cut 3 bases from V and 5 bases from J; bases unmatched to any gene: 17. The CDR3 runs 18 residues. DNA for the CDR3: TGTGCCAGCAGTTTTAAAGGGGACAGGGAGACCTCCGTGCACGAGCAGTACTTC. It yields the protein CASSFKGDRETSVHEQYF.

The genes are TRBV5-4 and TRBJ2-2; TRBD2 might be the D (6 bases). V lost 1 base, J lost 9 bases, and 19 bases lay in between. The CDR3 spans 16 residues. CDR1 SGHNT and CDR2 YYREEE come from the germline V gene (reference sequence). The CDR3 reads CASSLSFLGGSRELFF. Here the CDR3 DNA reads TGTGCCAGCAGCTTGAGTTTCCTTGGAGGGAGCCGGGAGCTGTTTTTT.

The chain employs TRBV28 and TRBJ1-2; 7 bases match TRBD1. Germline CDR1 MDHEN, CDR2 SYDVKM. V lost 6 bases, J lost 6 bases, and 13 bases stayed unmatched. CDR3 length equals 15 residues. Written as DNA, the CDR3 is TGTGCCAGCAGCATCTGTGGGACAGTTGAACATGGCTACACCTTC. Translated: CASSICGTVEHGYTF.

The chain links TRBV11-2 to TRBJ2-3; D is perhaps TRBD1 (6 bases). V was pared by 5 bases and J by 6 bases, with 27 bases between. The CDR3 extends over 18 amino acids. CDR1 and CDR2 (germline): SGHAT, FQNNGV. The CDR3 sequence is CASSPGTEQGAPSDTQYF. CDR3 DNA: TGTGCCAGCAGCCCAGGGACGGAACAGGGCGCCCCGTCGGATACGCAGTATTTT. Based on the CDR3 plus reference TRBV11-2 and TRBJ2-3, the full variable domain is EAGVAQSPRYKIIEKRQSVAFWCNPISGHATLYWYQQILGQGPKLLIQFQNNGVVDDSQLPKDRFSAERLKGVDSTLKIQPAKLEDSAVYLCASSPGTEQGAPSDTQYFGPGTRLTVL.

The chain carries TRBV19 and TRBJ2-4; D gene ambiguous. V dropped 2 bases and J dropped 1 base, with 9 bases sitting between them. The CDR3 is 15 residues long. CDR1 LNHDA and CDR2 SQIVND come from the germline V gene (reference sequence). The CDR3 region has the DNA TGTGCCAGTAGTATATCCCCCCTGGCCAAAAACATTCAGTACTTC. Its translation: CASSISPLAKNIQYF.

The genes are TRBV6-6 and TRBJ2-3; 8 bases align to TRBD2. The CDR3 is made up of 15 amino acids. Germline CDR1 is MNHNY and CDR2 is SVGAGI (reference sequence). The V and J ends lost 7 bases and 4 bases, in that order; junction bases with no gene match: 10. In DNA, the CDR3 is TGTGCCAGCAACCCAGCGGGAGACAACGCAGATACGCAGTATTTT. Translating it yields CASNPAGDNADTQYF.

This chain links TRBV28 with TRBJ2-1; 7 nucleotides line up with TRBD2. This CDR3 is built from 14 residues. The V segment lost 3 bases and the J segment 4 bases; nucleotides outside the gene matches: 3. Germline V CDR1 and CDR2: MDHEN, SYDVKM. The CDR3 DNA reads as TGTGCCAGCAGTTTCCGGGAGGTTTACAATGAGCAGTTCTTC. It translates to CASSFREVYNEQFF.

The J gene is TRBJ2-7, the V gene TRBV14; the D is unclear. Trimming removed 1 base from V and 2 bases from J, with 9 bases in between. Germline V lookup: CDR1 SGHDN, CDR2 FVKESK. This CDR3 has 14 residues. This CDR3 reads CASSQARRPYEQYF. The CDR3 DNA follows: TGTGCCAGCAGCCAAGCCCGACGACCCTACGAGCAGTACTTC. The full variable domain, completed using reference TRBV14 and TRBJ2-7, is EAGVTQFPSHSVIEKGQTVTLRCDPISGHDNLYWYRRVMGKEIKFLLHFVKESKQDESGMPNNRFLAERTGGTYSTLKVQPAELEDSGVYFCASSQARRPYEQYFGPGTRLTVT.

The rearrangement joins TRBV7-9 to TRBJ2-7; TRBD2 agrees at 10 bases. The germline V gene encodes CDR1 SEHNR and CDR2 FQNEAQ (reference sequence). J gave up 2 bases and V 7 bases, and 11 bases lay outside the gene matches. The CDR3 is made up of 16 amino acids. The CDR3 is CASIPVLAGATYEQYF. For the CDR3, the DNA is TGTGCCAGCATCCCGGTTCTAGCGGGAGCCACCTACGAGCAGTACTTC.

The DNA of the CDR3 is TGTGCCCCCGAGACCCTTTTCTCCTACGAGCAGTACTTC. Translating it yields CAPETLFSYEQYF. This chain joins TRBV30 and TRBJ2-7; D uncertain. The CDR3 consists of 13 residues. Looked up from germline, CDR1 is GTSNPN and CDR2 is SVGIG (reference sequence). V shed 8 bases and J shed 0 bases, with 14 bases lying between them.

The J gene is TRBJ1-2, the V gene TRBV9, with 10 bases identical to TRBD1. CDR1 SGDLS and CDR2 YYNGEE come from the germline V gene. The CDR3 extends over 16 amino acids. V lost 2 bases to trimming and J lost 6 bases; unmatched junction nucleotides: 10. The CDR3 sequence is CASSVSSRDRGNGYTF. CDR3 nucleotides: TGTGCCAGCAGCGTTTCATCCCGGGACAGGGGCAATGGCTACACCTTC.

The chain has TRBV6-1 and TRBJ2-1; TRBD1 is a possible D gene (5 bases). The CDR3 contains 14 residues. The germline CDR1 and CDR2 sequences are MNHNS and SASEGT. Trimming cost V 4 bases and J 1 base, with 8 bases left between them. In DNA, the CDR3 is TGTGCCAGCAGTGGGGGCCCTTCCTACAATGAGCAGTTCTTC. Its translation is CASSGGPSYNEQFF.

The rearrangement joins TRBV11-2 to TRBJ2-7; 10 bases line up with TRBD2. Trimming removed 3 bases from V and 2 bases from J; junction bases left unmatched: 16. The CDR3 runs 19 residues. Germline values: CDR1 SGHAT, CDR2 FQNNGV. The CDR3 is CASSLSVLAGVSPTYEQYF. CDR3 sequence (DNA): TGTGCCAGCAGCTTGAGCGTCCTAGCGGGAGTAAGCCCAACCTACGAGCAGTACTTC.

The chain employs TRBV18 and TRBJ2-7; TRBD2 matches at 13 bases. J lost 6 bases, V lost 3 bases, and 17 bases had no gene match. CDR1 KGHSH and CDR2 LQKENI come from the germline V gene. This CDR3 has 19 residues. The CDR3 region is CASSPGGLAGDQTRGEQYF. CDR3 nucleotide sequence: TGTGCCAGCTCACCCGGCGGACTAGCGGGAGACCAGACCAGGGGCGAGCAGTACTTC.